The T cell receptor beta chain under discussion was sequenced for a study of a mutant IDH1 vaccine in newly diagnosed glioma. Study context: Treated patients comprised about 60% males and around 38% females, mean age 40.4 years. Patients got radiotherapy, temozolomide, or both beforehand, and most got both.

Measured with immunoSEQ multiplex PCR; TCRdb has only the in-frame clones, and not every one. The table records about 50,000 clones, 80% to 90% of them present only once. This CDR3 is built from 13 residues. The germline gives CDR1 LNHDA, CDR2 SQIVND (reference sequence). The ends were cut back, 9 bases at V and 4 bases at J, with 12 bases in the middle. Study-level findings and limits: Altogether, 80% to 95% of patients exhibited vaccine-induced immune responses.

Comment on this clone: Its matching antigen is unknown.

Time point defined: baseline, week 1 (first vaccination visit). Regarding treatment: pre-vaccination baseline after standard-of-care therapy. Each of the donors came in with new WHO grade 3 or 4 astrocytomas that were IDH1-mutant and ATRX-lost. This chain connects TRBV19 to TRBJ1-4; TRBD1 might be the D (5 bases). This sequence was found in a man aged 35 to 55 with glioma. This material consisted of PBMCs, taken from a glioma patient treated with radiotherapy, temozolomide or both. In nucleotides, the CDR3 is TGTGCCAGCCACGGGACCAATAATGAAAAACTGTTTTTT. Translating it yields CASHGTNNEKLFF. The full variable domain, with the rest looked up from reference TRBV19 and TRBJ1-4, is DGGITQSPKYLFRKEGQNVTLSCEQNLNHDAMYWYRQDPGQGLRLIYYSQIVNDFQKGDIAEGYSVSREKKESFPLTVTSAQKNPTAFYLCASHGTNNEKLFFGSGTQLSVL.